Below, one T cell receptor beta chain is given with its context. The entry originates in a study of blood T cell repertoires in COVID-19. Study-level information: From the United States, Italy and Spain came samples of acute and convalescent COVID-19. From T cells, B-cell-depleted T cells, or PBMCs came the material, which was cDNA or gDNA.

Libraries were prepared by immunoSEQ multiplex PCR; TCRdb keeps only in-frame clonotypes and omits some of them. The data show over 45,000 clones, around 89% seen once. V was shortened by 5 bases and J by 2 bases, with 15 bases between the two germline ends. The CDR3 runs 15 residues. Germline-derived CDR1 and CDR2 are SGHVS and FQNEAQ. The receptor was isolated from a woman in her fifties or sixties with active COVID-19. The sequenced sample consisted of peripheral blood. This chain connects TRBV7-8 to TRBJ1-1; D not certain. The CDR3 DNA sequence: TGTGCCAGCAGCCAACCTGGAGTACCAAACACTGAAGCTTTCTTT. Its protein is CASSQPGVPNTEAFF.